The rows below give T cell receptor beta chains drawn from one sample of a study of T cell responses to AZD1222 COVID-19 vaccine. TCRdb's copy holds only in-frame clones and misses some; the assay was immunoSEQ multiplex PCR. The data hold around 110,000 clones, with approximately 83% observed a single time. Sample: peripheral blood, taken on day 0 of MenACWY control vaccination. The receptors here all came from an adult in good health. The CDR3 runs from the conserved cysteine through the conserved F or W. The D gene is left open where the match is weak. Clone size is given for some rows only: seen once, a few or many times, or a class if the clone is expanded.

d_gene | len | j_gene | abundance | v_gene | CDR3nt | CDR3aa
- | 16 | TRBJ1-5 | - | TRBV28 | TGTGCCAGCAGTTTAGGGAGCAGGGGTGCACGACAGCCCCAGCATTTT | CASSLGSRGARQPQHF
TRBD2 | 14 | TRBJ2-1 | - | TRBV2 | TGTGCCAGCAGTGGACTAGCGGGTTACAATGAGCAGTTCTTC | CASSGLAGYNEQFF
TRBD2 | 14 | TRBJ2-1 | - | TRBV19 | TGTGCCAGTAGACTGGGCGGGGGATACAATGAGCAGTTCTTC | CASRLGGGYNEQFF
TRBD1 | 16 | TRBJ2-3 | - | TRBV4-3 | TGCGCCAGCAGCCAAGATTTCGGGACAGCCACAGATACGCAGTATTTT | CASSQDFGTATDTQYF
- | 18 | TRBJ2-3 | once | TRBV7-6 | TGTGCCAGCAGCCTAAGGACTCCCACTGGACGGGCCCCAGATACGCAGTATTTT | CASSLRTPTGRAPDTQYF
- | 11 | TRBJ1-1 | - | TRBV12-3/TRBV12-4 | TGTGCCAGCAGTTTAGCCACTGAAGCTTTCTTT | CASSLATEAFF
- | 14 | TRBJ2-7 | - | TRBV12-5 | TGTGCTAGTGGTCCAAACAGGAGCCTCTACGAGCAGTACTTC | CASGPNRSLYEQYF
- | 16 | TRBJ1-6 | once | TRBV4-2 | TGTGCCAGCAGATACCTAGGTGGAGGCTATAATTCACCCCTCCACTTT | CASRYLGGGYNSPLHF
- | 18 | TRBJ2-3 | - | TRBV21-1 | TGTGCCAGCACGTGGATGCTAGCGGGGGGGCCTAGCACAGATACGCAGTATTTT | CASTWMLAGGPSTDTQYF
TRBD1 | 17 | TRBJ1-1 | - | TRBV18 | TGTGCCAGCTCTCCTACAGGGGGAGGCACGGGGAACACTGAAGCTTTCTTT | CASSPTGGGTGNTEAFF
- | 15 | TRBJ2-2 | few | TRBV6-5 | TGTGCCAGCAGTTATTCGACAACGAACACCGGGGAGCTGTTTTTT | CASSYSTTNTGELFF
- | 14 | TRBJ1-2 | - | TRBV2 | TGTGCCAGCAGTGAGAACGGAGCTAACTATGGCTACACCTTC | CASSENGANYGYTF
TRBD2 | 14 | TRBJ2-5 | - | TRBV28 | TGTGCCAGCAATATACTAGCGGGGACGGAGACCCAGTACTTC | CASNILAGTETQYF
- | 19 | TRBJ2-2 | - | TRBV19 | TGTGCCAGTAGTATACAAACTTTGGACCGCCAGATTAGTTCCGGGGAGCTGTTTTTT | CASSIQTLDRQISSGELFF
- | 16 | TRBJ2-4 | - | TRBV9 | TGTGCCAGCAGCGTAGGTTCAGATCGAGCCAAAAACATTCAGTACTTC | CASSVGSDRAKNIQYF
- | 13 | TRBJ1-5 | - | TRBV30 | TGTGCCTGGAGCCACGGGAGCAATCAGCCCCAGCATTTT | CAWSHGSNQPQHF
- | 14 | TRBJ1-6 | - | TRBV28 | TGTGCCAGCAGTTTACGACGGATCAACTCACCCCTCCACTTT | CASSLRRINSPLHF
- | 13 | TRBJ2-1 | - | TRBV5-1 | TGCGCCAGCAGCTCTAGCTCCTACAATGAGCAGTTCTTC | CASSSSSYNEQFF
- | 16 | TRBJ2-2 | - | TRBV14 | TGTGCCAGCAGCCAAGAACACTCGGTGGACACCGGGGAGCTGTTTTTT | CASSQEHSVDTGELFF
- | 13 | TRBJ1-2 | - | TRBV6-2/TRBV6-3 | TGTGCCAGCAGTCCAGACAGGACCTATGGCTACACCTTC | CASSPDRTYGYTF
TRBD1 | 14 | TRBJ1-2 | - | TRBV7-8 | TGTGCCAGCAGCTTAGGGACAGGGAACTATGGCTACACCTTC | CASSLGTGNYGYTF
TRBD1 | 15 | TRBJ1-1 | - | TRBV6-1 | TGTGCCAGCAGTGATGGGACAGGGGTATACACTGAAGCTTTCTTT | CASSDGTGVYTEAFF
- | 13 | TRBJ1-6 | - | TRBV20-1 | TGCAGTGCTAGTTATGGGGAACGATCACCCCTCCACTTT | CSASYGERSPLHF
TRBD1 | 16 | TRBJ1-4 | - | TRBV19 | TGTGCCAGTAGTATCGGCAGACAGGGGGTCGGTGAAAAACTGTTTTTT | CASSIGRQGVGEKLFF
- | 15 | TRBJ1-4 | few | TRBV4-1 | TGCGCCAGCAGCCCCCGGACAAGGGGATACGAAAAACTGTTTTTT | CASSPRTRGYEKLFF
TRBD1 | 15 | TRBJ2-5 | - | TRBV11-2 | TGTGCCAGCAGCCACGGGACAGGGTTTGGCGAGACCCAGTACTTC | CASSHGTGFGETQYF
- | 11 | TRBJ1-1 | - | TRBV29-1 | TGCAGCGTTTTGTTCGGCACTGAAGCTTTCTTT | CSVLFGTEAFF
- | 15 | TRBJ1-2 | - | TRBV27 | TGTGCCAGCAGCTTATCAAGGGACACCAACTATGGCTACACCTTC | CASSLSRDTNYGYTF
- | 14 | TRBJ1-4 | few | TRBV18 | TGTGCCAGCTCACCAACTGCAACTAATGAAAAACTGTTTTTT | CASSPTATNEKLFF
- | 16 | TRBJ1-4 | - | TRBV4-1 | TGCGCCAGCAGCCAACAACCCCAGTTGAATGGCGAAAAACTGTTTTTT | CASSQQPQLNGEKLFF
- | 14 | TRBJ1-4 | - | TRBV3-1/TRBV3-2 | TGTGCCAGCAGCCAAGATACGTCTAATGAAAAACTGTTTTTT | CASSQDTSNEKLFF
- | 16 | TRBJ2-1 | - | TRBV7-2 | TGTGCCAGCAGCCCCCGGACGGGGCTTACCTACAATGAGCAGTTCTTC | CASSPRTGLTYNEQFF
- | 12 | TRBJ1-2 | - | TRBV28 | TGTGCCAGCAGTTTAGGGTCCTATGGCTACACCTTC | CASSLGSYGYTF
- | 12 | TRBJ2-1 | once | TRBV12-3/TRBV12-4 | TGTGCCAGCAGGGACCTCTACAATGAGCAGTTCTTC | CASRDLYNEQFF
TRBD2 | 17 | TRBJ2-6 | - | TRBV7-7 | TGTGCTAGCAGCCCCGGCCGGGGGGTCTCTGGGGCCAACGTCCTGACTTTC | CASSPGRGVSGANVLTF
TRBD2 | 14 | TRBJ2-3 | - | TRBV2 | TGTGCCAGCAACGGCGGGGGGGGCACAGATACGCAGTATTTT | CASNGGGGTDTQYF
- | 15 | TRBJ1-2 | - | TRBV6-2/TRBV6-3 | TGTGCCAGCAGCCGACCGGGACGTGGGTTTTATGGCTACACCTTC | CASSRPGRGFYGYTF
TRBD2 | 15 | TRBJ2-7 | - | TRBV13 | TGTGCCAGCAGCCACCATAGCGGGGGGGTCGGAGAGCAGTACTTC | CASSHHSGGVGEQYF
- | 13 | TRBJ2-5 | few | TRBV5-1 | TGCGCCAGCTCCGTGACAGGCCAAGAGACCCAGTACTTC | CASSVTGQETQYF
- | 13 | TRBJ1-2 | - | TRBV27 | TGTGCCAGCAGTTTCCAGAGAGGTGGCGGCTACACCTTC | CASSFQRGGGYTF
- | 21 | TRBJ2-6 | - | TRBV7-8 | TGTGCCAGCAGCTTAGTTCTTCGGGGACACAAAATGAACTCTGGGGCCAACGTCCTGACTTTC | CASSLVLRGHKMNSGANVLTF
- | 15 | TRBJ1-1 | - | TRBV6-5 | TGTGCCAGCAGTCCCGCGGGAACAGGGAACACTGAAGCTTTCTTT | CASSPAGTGNTEAFF
- | 14 | TRBJ1-3 | - | TRBV5-1 | TGCGCCAGCAGCTTAGGGGTATCTGGAAACACCATATATTTT | CASSLGVSGNTIYF
TRBD1 | 18 | TRBJ2-7 | - | TRBV7-2 | TGTGCCAGCAGCCTTCGACGGGGGCAGGGGGCTACGGCGTACGAGCAGTACTTC | CASSLRRGQGATAYEQYF
- | 15 | TRBJ2-2 | - | TRBV7-7 | TGTGCCAGTGGGCCTGGGTCCGCTGGGACCGGGGAGCTGTTTTTT | CASGPGSAGTGELFF
- | 15 | TRBJ2-7 | - | TRBV6-5 | TGTGCCAGCAGCCTTGACAACTCTCCCTCCTACGAGCAGTACTTC | CASSLDNSPSYEQYF
- | 13 | TRBJ2-5 | - | TRBV2 | TGTGCCAGCAGTGGGGGGGCGCGAGAGACCCAGTACTTC | CASSGGARETQYF
TRBD1 | 15 | TRBJ1-6 | - | TRBV7-9 | TGTGCCAGCAGCTTAGCGGACAGGGCTAATTCACCCCTCCACTTT | CASSLADRANSPLHF
- | 13 | TRBJ2-1 | - | TRBV6-2/TRBV6-3 | TGTGCCAGCAGTTACACCGACCTCCCCCGGCGCTTCTTC | CASSYTDLPRRFF
TRBD2 | 14 | TRBJ2-7 | - | TRBV7-2 | TGTGCCAGCAGCTTTAGCGGGGGGGACCGAGAGCAGTACTTC | CASSFSGGDREQYF
- | 19 | TRBJ1-2 | - | TRBV27 | TGTGCCAGCAGTTTATTGTCCAGGGCTTCGGGAGGGGTATTTGGTGGCTACACCTTC | CASSLLSRASGGVFGGYTF
- | 17 | TRBJ2-6 | once | TRBV7-2 | TGTGCCAGCAGCTTAGGTAGGACCCGAAGCGGGGCCAACGTCCTGACTTTC | CASSLGRTRSGANVLTF
- | 15 | TRBJ2-1 | - | TRBV25-1 | TGTGCCAGCAGTGAATATTTTGCGGGGCCGGATGAGCAGTTCTTC | CASSEYFAGPDEQFF